The 7 T cell receptor beta chains reported below all come from one sample, sequenced in a study of blood T cell repertoires in COVID-19. Clones were sequenced by immunoSEQ multiplex PCR, and TCRdb holds only the in-frame ones, with some missing. The repertoire consists of approximately 110,000 clones, with 85% to 90% occurring once and the leading ten covering 5% to 6.5%. Sequencing was performed on peripheral blood. These receptors all stem from a woman aged 60-75 years with COVID-19, enrolled during active disease.

J is TRBJ2-7 and V is TRBV6-4, with 10 bases lining up with TRBD2. Losses at the gene ends were 6 bases for V and 2 bases for J; bases not matched to a gene: 4. The CDR3 spans 14 residues. CDR1 and CDR2 (germline): MRHNA, SNTAGT. The CDR3 DNA reads TGTGCCAGCAGCGCCCTAGCGGGGGCCTACGAGCAGTACTTC. Protein sequence: CASSALAGAYEQYF.

The CDR3 sequence: CASTFHNEQFF. The CDR3 nucleotides read TGTGCCAGCACGTTCCACAATGAGCAGTTCTTC. This chain links TRBV6-5 with TRBJ2-1; D unclear. The CDR3 covers 11 residues. V was trimmed by 7 bases and J by 5 bases, leaving 6 bases between them. Germline V gene lookup returns CDR1 MNHEY and CDR2 SVGAGI.

This clone was observed once. V usage is TRBV6-6 and J usage is TRBJ1-2; D gene uncertain. Germline V gives CDR1 MNHNY, CDR2 SVGAGI (reference sequence). V lost 6 bases to trimming and J lost 6 bases, with 11 bases between them. The CDR3 runs to 12 residues. As DNA, the CDR3 is TGTGCCAGCAGCCACCGGGAGAATGGCTACACCTTC. As protein: CASSHRENGYTF.

In DNA, the CDR3 is TGTGCCAGCAGCTTAGTGGGCAGCTCTGGAAACACCATATATTTT. Encoded protein: CASSLVGSSGNTIYF. V and J are TRBV13 and TRBJ1-3; no firm D call. Trimming took 1 base from V and 0 from J, leaving 7 bases between them. Germline-derived CDR1 and CDR2 are PRHDT and FYEKMQ (reference sequence). CDR3 size: 15 residues.

The rearrangement links TRBV7-3 to TRBJ2-1; D is ambiguous. This CDR3 is 13 amino acids long. The germline CDR1 and CDR2 sequences are SGHTA and FQGTGA. V was shortened by 0 bases and J by 7 bases, with 7 bases between the two germline ends. The CDR3 coding sequence is TGTGCCAGCAGCTTAACTTGGCGGAATGAGCAGTTCTTC. Translation: CASSLTWRNEQFF. Supplemented by reference TRBV7-3 and TRBJ2-1, the full variable domain reads GAGVSQTPSNKVTEKGKYVELRCDPISGHTALYWYRQSLGQGPEFLIYFQGTGAADDSGLPNDRFFAVRPEGSVSTLKIQRTERGDSAVYLCASSLTWRNEQFFGPGTRLTVL.

The V and J genes are TRBV11-2 and TRBJ2-7; tentative D call: TRBD2 (5 bases). CDR3 length: 14 residues. Germline assignment: CDR1 SGHAT and CDR2 FQNNGV. Trimming stripped 10 bases from V and 0 bases from J, with 16 bases between. Here the CDR3 DNA reads TGTGCCACCAGGAGAGGGTCGAGCTCCTACGAGCAGTACTTC. The encoded protein is CATRRGSSSYEQYF.

The CDR3 loop is CAISESTGGRNQPQHF. DNA of the CDR3: TGTGCCATCAGTGAGTCGACAGGGGGACGCAATCAGCCCCAGCATTTT. This chain uses TRBV10-3 with TRBJ1-5; 9 nucleotides agree with TRBD1. V dropped 0 bases and J dropped 2; count of bases not matched to a gene: 2. This CDR3 is 16 amino acids long. Germline lookup yields CDR1 ENHRY and CDR2 SYGVKD.